The T cell receptor (beta chain) described here comes from a study of tumor-infiltrating lymphocytes in primary liver carcinoma (dated by TCRdb to 2015 to 2018). The study in broad terms: Of the five patients, three men and two women aged 30 to 69 years, four had hepatocellular carcinoma and one had combined HCC and intrahepatic cholangiocarcinoma. Reproducibility between technical replicate repertoires was high, with correlation coefficients above 0.95 and mean shared-clone rates roughly 0.87. The roughly 27 tumor region samples were profiled with Agilent mRNA microarrays so that TCRbeta repertoire diversity could be related to the local molecular phenotype. The study combined TCRbeta repertoire sequencing, expression microarrays and whole-exome sequencing across five regions of each liver tumor, with adjacent normal tissue and blood. The five patients had tumors staged T1-T3 N0M0, with maximum diameters ranging from about 4 to 11 cm. Roughly 3.65 to 7.13 million productive TCRbeta reads were obtained per sample, and no significant difference in read depth was found between tissue types. A total of 35 specimens from 5 patients, comprising 25 or so tumor regions, 5 adjacent noncancerous liver tissues and 5 peripheral blood samples, were covered by TCRbeta repertoire sequencing.

Its CDR3 holds 15 amino acids, cysteine through phenylalanine. The kept DNA is CDR3 alone, 45 bases in frame from the first base. CDR1 and CDR2 were assigned from the germline V gene as SQVTM and ANQGSEA. Germline trimming amounts to 2 bases on V and 7 bases on J, with 8 as the count of junction bases outside the gene matches. There are many counts of this clonotype. No antigen is known for it. The sample holds no much larger clone one base away, and base qualities are not on file. The research as a whole found: Because sequencing covered only the TCR beta chain and unpaired alpha chains were not captured, true repertoire diversity is likely underestimated. Only about 8-25% of top clones were found in all five regions of a tumor, suggesting spatial heterogeneity of tumor-infiltrating T cells. Comparison of CD4+ and CD8+ T cell repertoires was precluded by the use of bulk unsorted samples. The top 250 clones made up a significantly larger repertoire fraction in tumors than in blood (p = 0.039). Only five patients were included in the study, and the authors note that the findings should be validated in a larger study. Repertoire overlap was found to be higher between tumor regions (mean roughly 35%) than between tumor-adjacent (roughly 17%) or tumor-blood (approximately 15%) pairs, consistent with antigen-driven expansion.

Without any cell sorting, total RNA and DNA were extracted together from around 18-30 mg of bulk tissue using the AllPrep DNA/RNA mini kit. Four or five patients with histopathologically diagnosed primary liver carcinoma underwent surgical resection in China between 2015 and 2016. At the time of sampling, the patients had chronic HBV infection and had not received any treatment. Each tumor was sampled at five spatially separated regions: the tumor centre plus the superior, inferior, left-lateral and right-lateral poles. More than 85% viable tumor cells were found by histology in every tumor sample. Fresh tumor and adjacent tissue pieces were bisected; one half was stored in RNAlater at -80°C, the other sent for histology. Starting from around 500 ng total RNA, TCRbeta-specific cDNA was produced by reverse transcription with a constant-region primer and ProtoScript II reverse transcriptase. TCRbeta libraries were built with three nested multiplex PCR rounds, a slightly modified ARM-PCR procedure. The first two PCR rounds used multiplex TRBV1-TRBV30 forward primers with a Cbeta reverse primer, each for about 10 cycles. Sample barcodes and Illumina adapters were added in a final 25-cycle PCR using Deep VentR polymerase. Before sequencing, amplicons between 200 and 500 bp were purified from gel using a QIAquick gel extraction kit. An Illumina HiSeq 2500 was used to sequence the TCRbeta amplicons with 250-bp paired-end reads. In the authors' own workflow: Quality trimming of reads was performed with Trimmomatic v0.33, and paired reads were merged with FLASH v1.2.11 so that full CDR3 sequences could be recovered. MiGEC v1.2.1b assigned V, D and J germline segments to the rearranged TCRbeta sequences. VDJtools v1.0.0 computed clonotype statistics and Shannon-Wiener diversity indices. Except for diversity analysis, only the 250 most abundant clonotypes of each sample were used in subsequent analyses to reduce sampling bias. TCRdb applied fastp at Q25 and MiXCR to the public reads, then kept only in-frame beta chains. Rows with one shared CDR3 protein collapse into an entry with the most common genes and DNA. The V and J calls and clone size come from TCRdb's table, not from the authors' own analysis. The sample yields 90,000 to 100,000 distinct CDR3 sequences; about 70% were counted once. The ten largest clones represent approximately 10% of the sample.

The chain couples TRBV29-1 to TRBJ2-1, and 10 bases in between align with TRBD2. The sequence was collected from a woman aged 60-75 years with primary liver carcinoma and hepatitis B virus infection. Sequencing used liver tumor tissue from sampling region 5. According to the study, the label for this sample's cell subset or site signals: tumor region T5, tumor centre. The DNA sequence is as follows: TGCAGCGTTGAACGGCTAGCGGGAGAGGATAATGAGCAGTTCTTC. This translates into CSVERLAGEDNEQFF.